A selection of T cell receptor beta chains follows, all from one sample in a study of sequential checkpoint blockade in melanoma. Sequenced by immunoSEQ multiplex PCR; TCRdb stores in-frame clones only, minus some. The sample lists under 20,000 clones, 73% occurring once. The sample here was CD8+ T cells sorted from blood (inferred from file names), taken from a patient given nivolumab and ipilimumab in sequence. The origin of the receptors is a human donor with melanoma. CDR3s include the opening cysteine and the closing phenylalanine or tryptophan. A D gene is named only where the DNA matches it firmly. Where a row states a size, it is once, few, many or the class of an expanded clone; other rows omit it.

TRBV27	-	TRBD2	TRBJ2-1	TGTGCCAGCAGTTCTTGGACTAGCGGGGATGAGCAGTTCTTC	CASSSWTSGDEQFF
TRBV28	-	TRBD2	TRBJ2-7	TGTGCCAGCCTCAGGACTAGCGGGAGGGGAACGGGCGAGCAGTACTTC	CASLRTSGRGTGEQYF
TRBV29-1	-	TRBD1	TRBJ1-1	TGCAGCGGACACCCAGGGGGCAACACTGAAGCTTTCTTT	CSGHPGGNTEAFF
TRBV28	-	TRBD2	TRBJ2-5	TGTGCCAGCAGTTTGATAGCGGGACAAGAGACCCAGTACTTC	CASSLIAGQETQYF
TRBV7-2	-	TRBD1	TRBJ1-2	TGTGCCAGCAGCTTAGTTAACAGGGGGAACTATGGCTACACCTTC	CASSLVNRGNYGYTF
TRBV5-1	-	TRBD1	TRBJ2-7	TGCGCCAGCAGCTTTGACAGGGGATTCTCCTACGAGCAGTACTTC	CASSFDRGFSYEQYF
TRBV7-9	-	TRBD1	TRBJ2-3	TGTGCCAGCAGCTTTCCCAGGGGGTTGCGGGATACGCAGTATTTT	CASSFPRGLRDTQYF
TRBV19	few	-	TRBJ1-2	TGTGCCAGCCAGAAGAACTATGGCTACACCTTC	CASQKNYGYTF
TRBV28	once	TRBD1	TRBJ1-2	TGTGCCAGCAGTTTTTGGACAGGGGCTTCTTATGGCTACACCTTC	CASSFWTGASYGYTF
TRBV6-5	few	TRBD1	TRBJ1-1	TGTGCCAGCAGTTATTGGGACAGGAACACTGAAGCTTTCTTT	CASSYWDRNTEAFF
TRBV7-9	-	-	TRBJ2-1	TGTGCCAGCAGCTTAGATAGCGGAGATTACAATGAGCAGTTCTTC	CASSLDSGDYNEQFF
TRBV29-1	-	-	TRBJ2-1	TGCAGCGTTGAAACTAGGGTTTACAATGAGCAGTTCTTC	CSVETRVYNEQFF
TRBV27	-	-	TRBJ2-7	TGTGCCAGCAGTTTCCAGGGGGGTTACGAGCAGTACTTC	CASSFQGGYEQYF
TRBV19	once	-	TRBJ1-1	TGTGCCAGTAGTATAGCCGGGGGTGCTGAAGCTTTCTTT	CASSIAGGAEAFF
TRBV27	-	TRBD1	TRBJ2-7	TGTGCCAGCAGTCTCACAGGGGCCTACGAGCAGTACTTC	CASSLTGAYEQYF
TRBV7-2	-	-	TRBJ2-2	TGTGCCAGCACCTCCGAGTGGCCGGGTTGGGACACCGGGGAGCTGTTTTTT	CASTSEWPGWDTGELFF
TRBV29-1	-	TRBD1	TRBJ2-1	TGCAGCGTTAAGGAGTGGGACAGGGGTCACAATGAGCAGTTCTTC	CSVKEWDRGHNEQFF
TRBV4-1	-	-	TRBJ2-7	TGCGCCAGCAGCCAAGATCCGGGGAGCTCCTACGAGCAGTACTTC	CASSQDPGSSYEQYF
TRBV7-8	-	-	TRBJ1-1	TGTGCCAGCAGCTTAGGGATGGGGAGCACTGAAGCTTTCTTT	CASSLGMGSTEAFF
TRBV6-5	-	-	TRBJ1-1	TGTGCCAGCAGTTACTCAGGGGGGAACACTGAAGCTTTCTTT	CASSYSGGNTEAFF
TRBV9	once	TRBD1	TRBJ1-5	TGTGCCAGCAGTCCGGGGACAGGGACGTCCGGCAATCAGCCCCAGCATTTT	CASSPGTGTSGNQPQHF
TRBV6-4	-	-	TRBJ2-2	TGTGCCAGCAGTGACTCCGGTACCGGGGAGCTGTTTTTT	CASSDSGTGELFF
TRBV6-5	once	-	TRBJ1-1	TGTGCCAGCAGGGCACACCATAACACTGAAGCTTTCTTT	CASRAHHNTEAFF
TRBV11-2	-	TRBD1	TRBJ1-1	TGTGCCAGCAGCTTAGGCAGGGGGCGCGAGGACACTGAAGCTTTCTTT	CASSLGRGREDTEAFF
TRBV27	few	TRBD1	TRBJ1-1	TGTGCCAGCAGTTCGCTACAGGGGATAGGGGCTGAAGCTTTCTTT	CASSSLQGIGAEAFF
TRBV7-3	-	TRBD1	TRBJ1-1	TGTGCCAGCAGCCCGACTACAGGGGCGAACACTGAAGCTTTCTTT	CASSPTTGANTEAFF
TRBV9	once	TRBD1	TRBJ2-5	TGTGCCAGCAGCGCCGACAGGGGCGGGGAGACCCAGTACTTC	CASSADRGGETQYF
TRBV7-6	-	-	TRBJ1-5	TGTGCCAGCAGCCCTAGAGGATCCAATCAGCCCCAGCATTTT	CASSPRGSNQPQHF
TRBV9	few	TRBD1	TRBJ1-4	TGTGCCAGCAGCCTAGGACAGGGTGGGGAAAAACTGTTTTTT	CASSLGQGGEKLFF
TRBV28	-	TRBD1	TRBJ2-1	TGTGCCAGCAGCAGGGACAGGGGGACAAGTCCGGAATACTACAATGAGCAGTTCTTC	CASSRDRGTSPEYYNEQFF
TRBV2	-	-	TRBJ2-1	TGTGCCAGCAGTGAAAGGGGTAGACCCTACAATGAGCAGTTCTTC	CASSERGRPYNEQFF
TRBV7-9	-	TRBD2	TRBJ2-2	TGTGCCAGCAGCTTAAATCCTAGCGGGGATACCGGGGAGCTGTTTTTT	CASSLNPSGDTGELFF
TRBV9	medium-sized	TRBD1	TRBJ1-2	TGTGCCAGCAGCCCAGGACAGGACCATGGCTACACCTTC	CASSPGQDHGYTF
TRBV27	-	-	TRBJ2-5	TGTGCCAGCAGTTTACTCGGGGGGCCCCAAGAGACCCAGTACTTC	CASSLLGGPQETQYF
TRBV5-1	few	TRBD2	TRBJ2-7	TGCGCCAGCAGCCCAACCTTAGCGGGGGGGCTCTACGAGCAGTACTTC	CASSPTLAGGLYEQYF
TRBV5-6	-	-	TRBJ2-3	TGTGCCAGCAGCTTGTGGAGGCGACACACAGATGCGCAGTATTTT	CASSLWRRHTDAQYF
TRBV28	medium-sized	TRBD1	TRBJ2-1	TGTGCCAGCAGGCCCGGACAGGAGAATAATGAGCAGTTCTTC	CASRPGQENNEQFF
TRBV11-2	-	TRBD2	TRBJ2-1	TGTGCCAGCAGCCCTGGGACTAGCGGATACAATGAGCAGTTCTTC	CASSPGTSGYNEQFF
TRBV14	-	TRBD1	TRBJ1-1	TGTGCCAGCAGCGGCCGGGACAGGGAACTTCATGAAGCTTTCTTT	CASSGRDRELHEAFF
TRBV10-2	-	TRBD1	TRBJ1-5	TGCGCCAGCAGCTGGACAGGGGGAAGCGGCCAGCCCCAGCATTTT	CASSWTGGSGQPQHF
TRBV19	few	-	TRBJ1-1	TGTGCCAGTAGTATAGGGGGCTTTTCCACTGAAGCTTTCTTT	CASSIGGFSTEAFF
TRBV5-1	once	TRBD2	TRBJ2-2	TGCGCCAGCAGCTTGGCCATAGCGGGAGAAGTCGGGGAGCTGTTTTTT	CASSLAIAGEVGELFF